The clone carrying this T cell receptor (beta chain) was recorded at least ten times. Antigen unknown. The data derive from a study of regulatory T cells in long-lasting Graves disease. Study background: Graves' patients (newly diagnosed) had been on antithyroid drugs under 3 months.

V gave up 1 base and J gave up 8 bases, with 17 bases separating them. The CDR3 totals 14 residues. The germline gives CDR1 GTSNPN, CDR2 SVGIG (reference sequence). Time point defined: newly diagnosed GD, antithyroid drugs for less than 3 months. Making the TCR library involved RNA that had been extracted from PBMCs. To make TCR beta libraries, researchers used iRepertoire HTBI primers and Arm-PCR of CDR3 regions. One entry per CDR3 protein, called by TCRdb with MiXCR from the multiplex PCR reads. The table shows some 400,000 distinct CDR3 sequences, with about 15% occurring only once. General observations from the study: Segments TRBV28, TRBJ1-2 and TRBJ2-5 showed preferential usage in persistent disease.

These data also formed part of another study, on T cells in Graves' hyperthyroidism and ophthalmopathy. That paper notes: A median 6.5 months before onset, the model predicted ophthalmopathy.

This receptor was obtained from a woman aged 30 to 39 with Graves disease. The specimen comprised peripheral blood mononuclear cells (PBMCs), sampled at new diagnosis, from a patient treated with antithyroid drugs. This sequence joins TRBV30 and TRBJ1-2, with D possibly being TRBD1 (6 bases). The CDR3 nucleotides are TGTGCCTGGAGTGCCCTTGGGACGGGGGGCGGCTACACCTTC. As protein: CAWSALGTGGGYTF. Full variable domain (outside the CDR3, taken from reference TRBV30 and TRBJ1-2): SQTIHQWPATLVQPVGSPLSLECTVEGTSNPNLYWYRQAAGRGLQLLFYSVGIGQISSEVPQNLSASRPQDRQFILSSKKLLLSDSGFYLCAWSALGTGGGYTFGSGTRLTVV.